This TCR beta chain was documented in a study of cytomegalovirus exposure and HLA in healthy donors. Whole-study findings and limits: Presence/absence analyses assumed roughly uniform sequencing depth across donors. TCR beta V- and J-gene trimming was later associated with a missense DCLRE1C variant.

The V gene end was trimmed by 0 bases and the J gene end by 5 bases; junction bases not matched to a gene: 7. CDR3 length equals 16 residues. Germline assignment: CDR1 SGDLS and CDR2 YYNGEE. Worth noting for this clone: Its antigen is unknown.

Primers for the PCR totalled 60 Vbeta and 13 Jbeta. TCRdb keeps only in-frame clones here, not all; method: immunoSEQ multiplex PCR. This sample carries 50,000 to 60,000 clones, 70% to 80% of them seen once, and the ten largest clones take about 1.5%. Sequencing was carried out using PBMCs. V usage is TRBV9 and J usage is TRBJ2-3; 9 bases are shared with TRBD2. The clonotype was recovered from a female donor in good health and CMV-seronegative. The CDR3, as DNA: TGTGCCAGCAGCGTAGGGGGCGGGGGGGACCTAGATACGCAGTATTTT. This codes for CASSVGGGGDLDTQYF.